These 30 T cell receptor beta chains were sequenced from one sample in a study of blood T cells in healthy people across ages. The authors ran a second PCR of roughly 7 to 11 cycles using a sample-barcoded 5' primer and a J-beta primer mix. MiXCR, applied by TCRdb to the 5' RACE reads, yields one record per CDR3 protein. The data show roughly 800,000 distinct CDR3 sequences, with about three fifths seen just once and 22% held by the top ten. The specimen was blood. The receptors stem from a man aged 25 to 40 in good health.

This clonotype showed up just a few times. The gene calls are TRBV29-1 and TRBJ2-1, with D possibly being TRBD2 (7 bases). This CDR3 region has 13 residues. CDR1 and CDR2 (germline): SQVTM, ANQGSEA. This CDR3 reads CSGGAFTDNEQFF. CDR3 bases: TGCAGTGGGGGGGCTTTCACGGACAATGAGCAGTTCTTC.

This clonotype turned up a few times. V gene TRBV7-2 combines with J gene TRBJ2-7; D may correspond to TRBD1 or TRBD2 (5 bases each). V was clipped by 5 bases and J by 3 bases, with 14 bases between them. Per germline, CDR1 SGHTA and CDR2 FQGNSA. This CDR3 is built from 14 residues. Here the CDR3 DNA reads TGTGCCAGCAGCCAACGAAGCGGACACTACGAGCAGTACTTC. Translated, it gives CASSQRSGHYEQYF.

This chain joins TRBV6-2 or TRBV6-3 and TRBJ2-1; 9 bases match TRBD2. J was trimmed by 10 bases and V by 2 bases; bases with no gene match: 9. CDR3 length: 15 amino acids. Germline CDR1 and CDR2: MNHEY and SVGEGT. CDR3 coding DNA: TGTGCCAGCAGTTACGTAGCGGGAGTCGGCCGCGAGCAGTTCTTC. This encodes CASSYVAGVGREQFF.

This clonotype showed up just a few times. The chain has TRBV6-2 or TRBV6-3 and TRBJ2-7; a possible D gene is TRBD2 (5 bases). V was trimmed by 3 bases and J by 3 bases, leaving 18 bases between them. Germline CDR1 is MNHEY and CDR2 is SVGEGT. CDR3 length: 16 amino acids. The CDR3 spells CASSYDRELGFYEQYF. CDR3 coding DNA: TGTGCCAGCAGTTATGATCGCGAACTAGGGTTCTACGAGCAGTACTTC.

The rearrangement uses TRBV5-1 and TRBJ1-2; D remains ambiguous. V lost 4 bases to trimming and J lost 4 bases, with 20 bases between them. The V gene's germline CDR1 is SGHRS and CDR2 YFSETQ. The CDR3 is made up of 16 amino acids. CDR3 sequence (DNA): TGCGCCAGCAGCATGGAGACGGCCACACGATCCTATGGCTACACCTTC. The encoded protein is CASSMETATRSYGYTF.

This clonotype showed up just once. The chain links TRBV27 to TRBJ1-5; D is unresolved. Trimming took 2 bases from V and 0 from J, leaving 5 bases between them. Germline CDR1 is MNHEY and CDR2 is SMNVEV (reference sequence). The CDR3 has 14 residues. CDR3 nucleotides: TGTGCCAGCAGTTTAGCCAGTAGCAATCAGCCCCAGCATTTT. Encoded protein: CASSLASSNQPQHF.

The chain links TRBV7-9 to TRBJ1-5; D is perhaps TRBD1 (6 bases). CDR1 is SEHNR, CDR2 FQNEAQ, per germline (reference sequence). This CDR3 region has 18 residues. Trimming took 1 base from V and 1 from J, leaving 17 bases between them. The CDR3 here is CASSLGRGLDRSNQPQHF. For the CDR3, the DNA is TGTGCCAGCAGCTTAGGCAGGGGATTAGACAGGAGCAATCAGCCCCAGCATTTT.

The V call is TRBV20-1, the J call TRBJ2-7; 11 nucleotides match TRBD2. This CDR3 region has 15 residues. Germline V gene data show CDR1 as DFQATT and CDR2 as SNEGSKA (reference sequence). V was clipped by 7 bases and J by 1 base; unmatched bases: 9. CDR3 bases: TGCAGTGTTTATACCGGGACTAGCGGTTCCTACGAGCAGTACTTC. Translating it yields CSVYTGTSGSYEQYF.

The chain has TRBV18 and TRBJ1-1; a possible D gene is TRBD1 (5 bases). With 3 bases removed from V and 2 bases from J, the gap between germline ends came to 10 bases. Germline loops: CDR1 KGHSH, CDR2 LQKENI. The CDR3 contains 14 residues. The CDR3, as DNA: TGTGCCAGCTCACCCGGGGCTACTAACACTGAAGCTTTCTTT. It is translated as CASSPGATNTEAFF. Based on the CDR3 plus reference TRBV18 and TRBJ1-1, the full variable domain is NAGVMQNPRHLVRRRGQEARLRCSPMKGHSHVYWYRQLPEEGLKFMVYLQKENIIDESGMPKERFSAEFPKEGPSILRIQQVVRGDSAAYFCASSPGATNTEAFFGQGTRLTVV.

The chain has TRBV11-2 and TRBJ2-5, with 7 bases identical to TRBD2. CDR1 is SGHAT, CDR2 FQNNGV, per germline. Trimming removed 4 bases from V and 3 bases from J; junction bases left unmatched: 2. This CDR3 is built from 13 residues. The CDR3 here is CASSWTREETQYF. In nucleotides, the CDR3 is TGTGCCAGCAGCTGGACTAGAGAAGAGACCCAGTACTTC.

The gene calls are TRBV10-3 and TRBJ1-2, with 7 bases that match TRBD1. Germline values: CDR1 ENHRY, CDR2 SYGVKD. With 6 bases clipped from V and 4 bases from J, the junction kept 5 bases outside the gene matches. This CDR3 region has 13 residues. CDR3: CAIRRQGPYGYTF. The CDR3 bases are TGTGCCATCAGAAGACAGGGACCCTATGGCTACACCTTC.

The sample holds a few counts of this clonotype. This chain uses TRBV7-2 with TRBJ2-3; TRBD2 is a possible D gene (5 bases). The germline V and J ends were trimmed by 5 bases and 4 bases, with 10 bases remaining between them. Germline loops: CDR1 SGHTA, CDR2 FQGNSA. This CDR3 has 13 residues. Here the CDR3 reads CASSRGFSDTQYF. In nucleotides, the CDR3 is TGTGCCAGCAGCCGCGGGTTCTCAGATACGCAGTATTTT.

As concerns this clonotype: An end of the junction does not agree with germline; a read error may underlie this. CDR3 coding DNA: TGCGCCAGCAGCTTAGACGGCTTACCAACAGATACGCAGTATTTT. Translating it yields CASSLDGLPTDTQYF. J is TRBJ2-3 and V is TRBV7-8; no clear D. CDR3 length: 15 amino acids. Germline CDR1 SGHVS, CDR2 FQNEAQ.

This clonotype was seen more than once but under ten times. The chain uses TRBV3-1 and TRBJ2-4, with no clear D. CDR3 length equals 14 residues. Germline V gene sequence: CDR1 LGHDT, CDR2 YNNKEL (reference sequence). V was cut by 0 bases and J by 7 bases, with 10 bases left in between. The CDR3 sequence: CASSQDPSVNIQYF. CDR3 sequence (DNA): TGTGCCAGCAGCCAAGATCCATCCGTCAACATTCAGTACTTC.

The chain couples TRBV7-2 to TRBJ2-1, with D hard to call. V lost 6 bases, J lost 5 bases, and 14 bases lay in between. This CDR3 region has 14 residues. Germline-derived CDR1 and CDR2 are SGHTA and FQGNSA. CDR3 nucleotides: TGTGCCAGCAGGCGCGACCGACGGAACAATGAGCAGTTCTTC. Residues: CASRRDRRNNEQFF.

The CDR3 sequence: CASRSVGLRETQYF. The CDR3 coding sequence is TGCGCCAGCAGATCGGTTGGATTACGAGAGACCCAGTACTTC. This sequence joins TRBV5-1 and TRBJ2-5; D is unclear. CDR1 SGHRS and CDR2 YFSETQ come from the germline V gene. This CDR3 region has 14 residues. The V end was cut by 5 bases, the J end by 4 bases, with 15 bases between.

This clonotype was counted a few times. The V gene is TRBV7-2, the J gene TRBJ1-2, with D possibly being TRBD1 (5 bases). The CDR3 totals 14 residues. CDR1 is SGHTA, CDR2 FQGNSA, per germline. Deletions cut 5 bases from V and 2 bases from J, with 12 bases between. The CDR3 nucleotides read TGTGCCAGCAGCAAACGGACACCCAACTATGGCTACACCTTC. The encoded protein is CASSKRTPNYGYTF.

V and J are TRBV12-3 or TRBV12-4 and TRBJ2-3; D is uncertain. The V end was cut by 8 bases, the J end by 5 bases, with 11 bases between. CDR3 length: 12 amino acids. CDR3: CASRVVGDTQYF. The CDR3 DNA sequence: TGTGCCAGCCGGGTGGTGGGAGATACGCAGTATTTT.

The count of this clonotype is one. The genes are TRBV7-9 and TRBJ2-5; 11 bases agree with TRBD2. With the DNA end fitting TRBJ2-1 better, the J assignment may be wrong. The CDR3 sequence is 16 residues long. Per the germline V gene, CDR1 is SEHNR and CDR2 is FQNEAQ (reference sequence). In DNA, the CDR3 is TGTGCCAGCAGCTTACCCCTACTAGCGGGGGTGGAGACCCAGTTCTTC. Its translation: CASSLPLLAGVETQFF.

The chain uses TRBV7-2 and TRBJ1-2; 8 bases map to TRBD1. Trimming cost V 5 bases and J 8 bases; bases outside gene matches: 16. Germline CDR1 reads SGHTA; CDR2 reads FQGNSA. The CDR3 runs 16 residues. The CDR3 sequence is CASSLNSQGAGEGYTF. The CDR3 nucleotides read TGTGCCAGCAGCCTAAACTCGCAGGGGGCCGGGGAAGGCTACACCTTC.

CDR3 DNA: TGTGCCAGCAGCGTAGGCGTGTTAGCGGGAGAGACCCAGTACTTC. This codes for CASSVGVLAGETQYF. J is TRBJ2-5 and V is TRBV9; the match to TRBD2 covers 7 bases. V was pared by 0 bases and J by 4 bases, with 6 bases of the junction left unmatched. The CDR3 extends over 15 amino acids. Germline CDR1 is SGDLS and CDR2 is YYNGEE.

The chain has TRBV4-2 and TRBJ1-2, with TRBD1 as a possible D gene (5 bases). The CDR3 covers 14 residues. Trimming took off 6 bases at V and 4 bases at J, with 15 bases between the two ends. Germline-derived CDR1 and CDR2 are LGHNA and YNFKEQ. As DNA, the CDR3 is TGTGCCAGCAGTTCCGGAGAGGGGACCTATGGCTACACCTTC. This gives the protein CASSSGEGTYGYTF.

The rearrangement uses TRBV29-1 and TRBJ1-1; D is uncertain. CDR1 and CDR2 (germline): SQVTM, ANQGSEA. CDR3 length: 12 residues. The V gene lost 6 bases and the J gene lost 6 bases, with 14 bases spanning the gap. The CDR3, as DNA: TGCAGCGTCCGGACGGCTAACCCTGAAGCTTTCTTT. Protein sequence: CSVRTANPEAFF.

CDR3 sequence reads: CASSLVLAGTGANVLTF. The CDR3, as DNA: TGTGCCAGCAGCTTGGTGTTAGCGGGAACTGGGGCCAACGTCCTGACTTTC. The rearrangement uses TRBV5-4 and TRBJ2-6, with TRBD2 matching 8 bases. The CDR3 covers 17 residues. V dropped 0 bases and J dropped 2; count of bases not matched to a gene: 4. The germline CDR1 and CDR2 sequences are SGHNT and YYREEE (reference sequence).

The chain joins TRBV20-1 to TRBJ2-5; the D gene is possibly TRBD1 (6 bases). Gene TRBJ2-7 matches the end of the DNA better, so the J call may be wrong. The CDR3 loop spans 13 amino acids. CDR1 and CDR2 from the germline V gene are DFQATT and SNEGSKA (reference sequence). The chain's CDR3 is CSARRGGLYEQYF. The CDR3 nucleotides are TGCAGTGCTAGGAGAGGGGGTTTATACGAGCAGTACTTC.

The rearrangement uses TRBV28 and TRBJ2-3; D uncertain. This CDR3 region has 14 residues. The V and J ends lost 5 bases and 6 bases respectively, with 15 bases between them. From germline, CDR1 is MDHEN and CDR2 SYDVKM. For the CDR3, the DNA is TGTGCCAGCAGTGGGAAAAGACGGACGGATACGCAGTATTTT. Translating it yields CASSGKRRTDTQYF. Complete variable domain (other parts from reference TRBV28 and TRBJ2-3): DVKVTQSSRYLVKRTGEKVFLECVQDMDHENMFWYRQDPGLGLRLIYFSYDVKMKEKGDIPEGYSVSREKKERFSLILESASTNQTSMYLCASSGKRRTDTQYFGPGTRLTVL.

The gene calls are TRBV7-2 and TRBJ2-7; D not certain. Germline CDR1 is SGHTA and CDR2 is FQGNSA. The CDR3 length is 12 residues. Trimming took 5 bases from V and 3 from J, leaving 8 bases between them. CDR3 DNA sequence: TGTGCCAGCAGCGCAGAGAGCTACGAGCAGTACTTC. Amino acids: CASSAESYEQYF.

This clonotype was found a few times. CDR3 amino acids: CASARRLGEGSYEQYF. For the CDR3, the DNA is TGTGCCAGCGCCAGGCGCCTGGGCGAAGGCTCCTACGAGCAGTACTTC. The gene calls are TRBV21-1 and TRBJ2-7; the tabulated D call, TRBD1, remains unverified against the DNA. TRBV21-1 is deemed a pseudogene. This CDR3 is built from 16 residues.

The V call is TRBV6-1, the J call TRBJ1-2, with 9 nucleotides matching TRBD1. The CDR3 extends over 17 amino acids. The junction had 20 bases not matched to a gene; V was cut back by 8 bases and J by 7 bases. Germline lookup yields CDR1 MNHNS and CDR2 SASEGT. The CDR3 sequence: CASLKASAGQGRGGYTF. In nucleotides, the CDR3 is TGTGCCAGCTTAAAAGCCTCCGCGGGACAGGGCCGGGGTGGCTACACCTTC.

The rearrangement links TRBV20-1 to TRBJ1-5, with 9 positions matching TRBD1. The trim removed 6 bases at V and 7 bases at J, leaving 13 bases unmatched. CDR1 is DFQATT, CDR2 SNEGSKA, per germline (reference sequence). The CDR3 loop spans 15 amino acids. The DNA for the CDR3 is TGCAGTGCCCGGGGGTTAGGGACAGGGATCCAGCCCCAGCATTTT. Protein sequence: CSARGLGTGIQPQHF.